This TCR beta chain was profiled in a study of T cell responses to AZD1222 COVID-19 vaccine. The wider study: Timing groups of about 4 and about 12 weeks for second doses were pooled. General study findings and limits: The CD4 TCRs associated with vaccination extended across spike and predominated at 160-218 and 743-854. Among the donors, most were white British and more were female, and clonal diversity was possibly underestimated. Regions left unmutated in variants are reportedly the target of nearly half of spike-specific TCRs.

The repertoire was sequenced with immunoSEQ multiplex PCR; TCRdb's copy has only in-frame clones and lacks some. This table has roughly 140,000 clones, about 95% appearing once. To note about this clone: Its antigen is unidentified.

V was shortened by 2 bases and J by 4 bases, with 14 bases between the two germline ends. Germline V lookup: CDR1 MNHNS, CDR2 SASEGT. The CDR3 is 15 amino acids. Sequencing used peripheral blood, obtained on day 0 of AZD1222 vaccination. The TCR comes from an adult in good health. This chain connects TRBV6-1 to TRBJ1-1; D is possibly TRBD1 (5 bases). The DNA of the CDR3 is TGTGCCAGCAGTGAACAGGCCAGGGTTATCACTGAAGCTTTCTTT. This codes for CASSEQARVITEAFF.